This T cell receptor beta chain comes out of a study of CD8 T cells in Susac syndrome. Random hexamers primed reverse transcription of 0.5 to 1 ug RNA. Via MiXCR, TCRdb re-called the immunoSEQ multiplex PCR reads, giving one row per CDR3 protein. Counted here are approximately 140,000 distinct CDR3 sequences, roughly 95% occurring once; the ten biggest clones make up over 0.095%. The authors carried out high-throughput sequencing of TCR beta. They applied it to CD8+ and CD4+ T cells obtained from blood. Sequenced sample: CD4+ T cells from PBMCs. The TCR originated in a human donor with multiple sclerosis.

The CDR3 loop reads CSATRTGRSQPQHF. Written as DNA, the CDR3 is TGCAGTGCTACTCGGACAGGGCGAAGTCAGCCCCAGCATTTT. V is TRBV20-1 and J is TRBJ1-5, with 8 positions matching TRBD1. CDR1 is DFQATT, CDR2 SNEGSKA, per germline (reference sequence). J gave up 6 bases and V 4 bases, and 8 bases lay outside the gene matches. The CDR3 runs to 14 residues.